The 21 T cell receptor beta chains reported below all come from one sample, sequenced in a study of tumor and adjacent non-tumor tissue in lung cancer (dated by TCRdb to the late 2010s). RNA was isolated from bulk, unsorted tissue, and RNA quality was assessed with a NanoDrop ND-1000 and an Agilent 2100. The library was obtained by multiplex PCR. Sequencing was performed on an Illumina HiSeq 2500. TCRbeta libraries were built by three rounds of nested PCR using primers (Table S4), following protocols modified from ARM-PCR. The public reads were reanalyzed by TCRdb: fastp trimming at Q25, MiXCR alignment, in-frame beta chains only. Every CDR3 protein is listed once, alongside the most common genes and DNA of its rows. The sample table lists some 78,000 distinct CDR3 sequences, roughly 80% of them with a count of one. The ten largest clonotypes hold about 14% of the sample. What was sequenced was lung tumor tissue. These receptors came from a woman aged 50 to 65 with non-small cell lung cancer.

Concerning this clonotype itself: A read error may account for a junction end that differs from germline. The chain uses TRBV24-1 and TRBJ2-1; D gene unclear. The CDR3 consists of 16 residues. Germline-derived CDR1 and CDR2 are KGHDR and SFDVKD. CDR3 protein: CATSKASVRSYNEQIF. In DNA, the CDR3 is TGTGCCACCAGTAAGGCCAGCGTCAGATCCTACAATGAGCAGATCTTC.

This chain joins TRBV11-3 and TRBJ2-2, with D possibly being TRBD1 or TRBD2 (5 bases each). The CDR3 spans 15 residues. The V gene lost 5 bases and the J gene lost 6 bases, with 16 bases spanning the gap. Germline assignment: CDR1 SGHNT and CDR2 YENEEA. The CDR3 loop is CASSHQGPGPGELFF. DNA of the CDR3: TGTGCCAGCAGCCACCAGGGACCAGGGCCCGGGGAGCTGTTTTTT.

Comments on this clonotype: The junction departs from germline at one end; a sequencing error may be responsible. J is TRBJ2-1 and V is TRBV5-1; 9 bases are shared with TRBD2. The CDR3 runs 12 residues. Germline CDR1 SGHRS, CDR2 YFSETQ. The CDR3 bases are TGTCCCAGCAGCTTAGCGGGAGATGAGCAGTTCTTC. Amino acid sequence: CPSSLAGDEQFF.

Concerning this clonotype: Sequence at one end of the junction differs from germline and may be a read error. The chain links TRBV4-3 to TRBJ1-5; no definite D call. CDR1 and CDR2 (germline): LGHNA, YSLEER. The CDR3 spans 15 residues. CDR3 sequence reads: CASSSRNDGNQPQHF. The CDR3 region has the DNA TGCGCCAGCAGCTCCAGGAACGATGGAAATCAGCCCCAACATTTT.

This clonotype has a single count. This sequence joins TRBV11-2 and TRBJ2-5; D not resolved. CDR1 and CDR2 (germline): SGHAT, FQNNGV. This CDR3 contains 15 residues. Here the CDR3 reads CISSFRIGFQETQYF. CDR3 in DNA: TGTATCAGTAGCTTTAGAATAGGATTCCAAGAGACCCAGTACTTC.

Comments on this clonotype: At one boundary the junction diverges from the germline segment, which might be a read error. This rearrangement joins TRBV6-2 or TRBV6-3 to TRBJ2-2, with 9 bases lining up with TRBD2. The CDR3 length is 15 residues. In germline, CDR1 is MNHEY, CDR2 SVGEGT. CDR3 bases: TGTGCCAGCTGTTATACGGTAGCGGGAGATGGGGAGCTGTTTTTC. This sequence encodes CASCYTVAGDGELFF.

This clonotype was seen repeatedly, ten times or more. This chain uses TRBV15 with TRBJ2-1, with D hard to call. Germline CDR1 reads LNHNV; CDR2 reads YYDKDF (reference sequence). The V end was cut by 1 base, the J end by 7 bases, with 8 bases between. The CDR3 consists of 13 residues. CDR3 sequence: CATSRAGVNEQFF. As DNA, the CDR3 is TGTGCCACCAGCAGAGCAGGAGTGAATGAGCAGTTCTTC.

Turning to this clonotype: Because the CDR3 is missing its conserved closing phenylalanine or tryptophan, this is likely a read error. The chain joins TRBV28 to TRBJ2-2; D remains unclear. V was shortened by 3 bases and J by 4 bases, with 18 bases between the two germline ends. The CDR3 is 17 amino acids. Germline assignment: CDR1 MDHEN and CDR2 SYDVKM. CDR3 sequence (DNA): TGTGCCAGCAGTTTCTTTCAAGTGGGATATGGCACCGGGGAGCTGTTTCTT. Encoded protein: CASSFFQVGYGTGELFL.

Concerning this clonotype itself: A much larger clone differs from this one at a single base, so this may be a read error. This chain joins TRBV6-2 or TRBV6-3 and TRBJ1-1; TRBD1 might be the D (6 bases). Germline values: CDR1 MNHEY, CDR2 SVGEGT. V was pared by 1 base and J by 8 bases, with 11 bases between. CDR3 length: 13 amino acids. CDR3 in amino acids: CASSYYNTGEAFF. The DNA of the CDR3 is TGTGCCAGCAGTTACTACAACACAGGGGAAGCTTTCTTT.

The chain recombines TRBV11-2 with TRBJ1-1; 8 bases line up with TRBD1. The CDR3 is 14 amino acids. After removal of 5 bases from V and 5 bases from J, the junction contained 7 bases not matched to a gene. CDR1 and CDR2 from the germline V gene are SGHAT and FQNNGV. This CDR3 reads CASSRRTGRTEAFF. The CDR3 region has the DNA TGTGCCAGCAGCCGAAGGACAGGGAGGACTGAAGCTTTCTTT.

The chain combines TRBV5-1 with TRBJ2-1, with D possibly being TRBD2 (5 bases). Deletions cut 4 bases from V and 13 bases from J, with 18 bases between. The germline V gene encodes CDR1 SGHRS and CDR2 YFSETQ. The CDR3 loop spans 13 amino acids. The CDR3 bases are TGCGCCAGCAGCGCTCAACCGGCTAGCTTCCAGTTCTTC. Translation: CASSAQPASFQFF.

Turning to this clonotype: One end of the junction does not line up with germline, which may come from a read error. The chain combines TRBV13 with TRBJ1-3, with a possible D match to TRBD1 (6 bases). The germline gives CDR1 PRHDT, CDR2 FYEKMQ (reference sequence). The CDR3 covers 14 residues. CDR3 in amino acids: CVSTLEQGPTTIYF. The CDR3 DNA is TGTGTCAGCACCCTAGAACAGGGCCCAACCACCATATATTTT.

Of note for this clonotype: Germline and junction disagree at one end, which may indicate a read error. The chain joins TRBV20-1 to TRBJ1-4; tentatively, D is TRBD1 (6 bases). This CDR3 is 14 amino acids long. The germline V gene has CDR1 DFQATT and CDR2 SNEGSKA (reference sequence). The CDR3 coding sequence is TGCAATGCTAGAGAGACAGGTTTTAATGAAAGACTGTTTTTT. Translation: CNARETGFNERLFF.

The chain links TRBV29-1 to TRBJ2-7, with TRBD1 matching 7 bases. The CDR3 spans 12 residues. Germline-derived CDR1 and CDR2 are SQVTM and ANQGSEA. The CDR3: CNAGQAPYEQYF. CDR3 sequence (DNA): TGCAATGCTGGACAGGCGCCCTACGAGCAGTACTTC.

This clonotype was seen ten or more times. The CDR3 sequence is CSADPRTDTQYF. CDR3 nucleotide sequence: TGCAGTGCTGACCCCCGCACAGATACGCAGTATTTT. This rearrangement joins TRBV20-1 to TRBJ2-3; D not resolved. The CDR3 runs to 12 residues. Trimming stripped 5 bases from V and 1 base from J, with 7 bases between. Germline lookup yields CDR1 DFQATT and CDR2 SNEGSKA (reference sequence).

Of note for this clonotype: One end of the junction varies from germline; a read error may be responsible. The CDR3 loop is CACSHNAGEKLFF. For the CDR3, the DNA is TGTGCCTGCAGCCACAACGCTGGTGAAAAACTGTTTTTT. This rearrangement joins TRBV14 to TRBJ1-4; D gene ambiguous. Germline V CDR1 and CDR2: SGHDN, FVKESK. The CDR3 length is 13 residues.

This clonotype was detected only once. This chain joins TRBV20-1 and TRBJ1-5; D gene uncertain. V was cut by 5 bases and J by 9 bases, with 17 bases left in between. Germline lookup yields CDR1 DFQATT and CDR2 SNEGSKA (reference sequence). The CDR3 consists of 13 residues. The CDR3 protein is CSAATWNILPQHF. CDR3 in DNA: TGCAGTGCTGCGACATGGAACATTTTGCCCCAGCATTTT.

The chain joins TRBV11-2 to TRBJ2-7; D is uncertain. The V and J ends lost 2 bases and 13 bases respectively, with 24 bases between them. The CDR3 sequence is 15 residues long. Per germline, CDR1 SGHAT and CDR2 FQNNGV. The CDR3 loop is CASSLSPSPSYDEYF. Here the CDR3 DNA reads TGTGCCAGCAGCTTATCTCCGAGTCCCTCCTACGACGAATACTTC. The full variable domain, in which reference TRBV11-2 and TRBJ2-7 provide the parts outside the CDR3, is EAGVAQSPRYKIIEKRQSVAFWCNPISGHATLYWYQQILGQGPKLLIQFQNNGVVDDSQLPKDRFSAERLKGVDSTLKIQPAKLEDSAVYLCASSLSPSPSYDEYFGPGTRLTVT.

Comment on this clonotype: One junction end does not reproduce the germline sequence, and a read error may be involved. CDR3 DNA: TGCAGCGTTACCACCGGGACTAGCGATTACAATGAGCAGCTCTTC. Amino acid sequence: CSVTTGTSDYNEQLF. The J gene is TRBJ2-1, the V gene TRBV29-1; TRBD2 matches 10 bases. This CDR3 is 15 amino acids long. Per the germline V gene, CDR1 is SQVTM and CDR2 is ANQGSEA.

In regard to this clonotype: Mismatch with germline at one junction end may stem from a read error. The CDR3 loop is CTARTGLNEKLFF. The CDR3 DNA reads as TGCACTGCGAGGACAGGTCTTAATGAGAAACTGTTTTTT. The chain joins TRBV20-1 to TRBJ1-4; 7 nucleotides line up with TRBD1. CDR1 DFQATT and CDR2 SNEGSKA come from the germline V gene (reference sequence). This CDR3 contains 13 residues.

Details on this clonotype: One end of the junction fails to match germline, which may point to a read error. V is TRBV6-6 and J is TRBJ2-7, with 7 bases identical to TRBD2. The CDR3 is 14 residues long. In germline, CDR1 is MNHNY, CDR2 SVGAGI (reference sequence). The CDR3 sequence is CASRLTPGGQEQYF. In DNA, the CDR3 is TGTGCCAGCAGATTGACCCCGGGAGGCCAGGAGCAATACTTC.